This TCR beta chain was recorded in a study of identical twins. Template switching added a universal primer binding site, and final cDNA carried unique molecular identifiers. TCRdb itself ran the 5' RACE reads through MiXCR, one entry per CDR3 protein. The table has 310,000 or so distinct CDR3 sequences, just under 9.5% seen once; the top ten hold roughly 6.4%. A remark on this clonotype: Its antigen is not identified.

The CDR3 runs 13 residues. Germline V lookup: CDR1 DFQATT, CDR2 SNEGSKA (reference sequence). After removal of 7 bases from V and 0 bases from J, the junction contained 6 bases not matched to a gene. Findings and limits, study-wide: For cord blood, abundant beta clonotypes had fewer insertions, unlike memory repertoires, which showed none. Models predicted less out-of-frame TCR alpha sharing in monozygotic twins than was found.

This same sample was also part of a study on yellow fever vaccine responses in identical twins.

The receptor was derived from a woman under 30 in good health. V and J are TRBV20-1 and TRBJ2-7; 7 bases map to TRBD2. Sequenced sample: CD8+ T cells sorted from blood. The DNA of the CDR3 is TGCAGTGTAAGCGGGATCAGCTCCTACGAGCAGTACTTC. Residues: CSVSGISSYEQYF.